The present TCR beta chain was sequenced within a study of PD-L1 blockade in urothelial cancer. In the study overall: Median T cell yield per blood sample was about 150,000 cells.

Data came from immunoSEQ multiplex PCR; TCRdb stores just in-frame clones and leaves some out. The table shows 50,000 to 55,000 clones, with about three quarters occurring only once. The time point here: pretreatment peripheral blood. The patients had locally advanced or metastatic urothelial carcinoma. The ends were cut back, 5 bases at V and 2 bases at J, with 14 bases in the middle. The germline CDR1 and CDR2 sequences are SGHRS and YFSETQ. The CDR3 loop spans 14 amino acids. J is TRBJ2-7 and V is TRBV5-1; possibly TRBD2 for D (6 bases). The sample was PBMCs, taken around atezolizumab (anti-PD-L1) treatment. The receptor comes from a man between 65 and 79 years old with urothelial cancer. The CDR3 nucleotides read TGCGCCAGCAGAGCGGCGGGGTCGACCTACGAGCAGTACTTC. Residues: CASRAAGSTYEQYF.